The source of this TCR beta chain is a study of blood T cell repertoires in COVID-19. Turning to the study itself: Samples representing acute and convalescent COVID-19 were sourced from the United States, Italy and Spain. The analysed material was cDNA or gDNA that came from T cells, B-cell-depleted T cells, or PBMCs.

With 3 bases clipped from V and 3 bases from J, the junction kept 3 bases outside the gene matches. This CDR3 comprises 14 residues. Looked up from germline, CDR1 is SGHNT and CDR2 is YYREEE (reference sequence). The method was immunoSEQ multiplex PCR; TCRdb's version includes in-frame clones alone and lacks a portion of them. This table holds hundreds of thousands of clones, around 90% found once. The TCR originated in a woman aged 50 to 60 who had recovered from COVID-19. The chain recombines TRBV5-4 with TRBJ2-7; 10 nucleotides line up with TRBD2. The sample was PBMCs or T cells enriched from blood (not recorded which). CDR3 protein: CASSSWTSGYEQYF. The CDR3 region has the DNA TGTGCCAGCAGCTCCTGGACTAGCGGCTACGAGCAGTACTTC. The full variable domain, in which reference TRBV5-4 and TRBJ2-7 provide the parts outside the CDR3, is ETGVTQSPTHLIKTRGQQVTLRCSSQSGHNTVSWYQQALGQGPQFIFQYYREEENGRGNFPPRFSGLQFPNYSSELNVNALELDDSALYLCASSSWTSGYEQYFGPGTRLTVT.